This TCR beta chain was found in a study of OX40 agonist ivuxolimab in advanced cancers. Study as a whole: Hepatocellular carcinoma, melanoma, renal cell or head and neck cancer occurred in dose-escalation patients. Cohort: approximately 83% men, mean age approximately 66, aged about 20 to 90. Antecedent anti-PD-1, anti-PD-L1 or anti-CTLA-4 therapy was permissible, with 30% to 50% having received some.

The data were produced by immunoSEQ multiplex PCR, yet TCRdb's version contains in-frame clones alone and is incomplete. Altogether about 40,000 clones are present, 88% being singletons, with the ten largest covering roughly a quarter. In germline, CDR1 is MNHEY, CDR2 SVGAGI. The CDR3 covers 12 residues. V was cut by 4 bases and J by 3 bases, with 7 bases left in between. This clonotype was obtained from an adult with an advanced solid tumor such as melanoma, head and neck, liver or kidney cancer. The sequencing used CD4+ or CD8+ T cells sorted from blood, collected in a trial of the OX40 agonist ivuxolimab. The chain employs TRBV6-5 and TRBJ2-7; maybe TRBD1 (5 bases). CDR3 bases: TGTGCCAGCAGTTCCAGGGACTACGAGCAGTACTTC. This encodes CASSSRDYEQYF.